The 18 T cell receptor beta chains below come from one sample, sequenced in a study of blood T cells in healthy people across ages. Together with a sample-barcoded 5' primer, a J-beta primer mix was included in a second PCR lasting about 6 to 11 cycles. One entry per CDR3 protein results from TCRdb running MiXCR on the 5' RACE reads. Altogether around 1.5 million distinct CDR3 sequences are present, 30% to 40% being singletons, with the ten largest covering around 10%. Sequencing was performed on blood. These receptors were obtained from a young woman in good health.

This clonotype has a handful of counts. This rearrangement joins TRBV28 to TRBJ2-3, with D possibly TRBD2 on 6 matching bases. The germline V and J ends were trimmed by 6 bases and 6 bases, with 19 bases remaining between them. Germline V gene sequence: CDR1 MDHEN, CDR2 SYDVKM. The CDR3 is 15 residues long. DNA of the CDR3: TGTGCCAGCAGGCGGGCGCCCCGGGGGTCGGATACGCAGTATTTT. It codes for CASRRAPRGSDTQYF. The full variable domain, completed using reference TRBV28 and TRBJ2-3, is DVKVTQSSRYLVKRTGEKVFLECVQDMDHENMFWYRQDPGLGLRLIYFSYDVKMKEKGDIPEGYSVSREKKERFSLILESASTNQTSMYLCASRRAPRGSDTQYFGPGTRLTVL.

In its sample, this clonotype was seen a few times. J is TRBJ2-1 and V is TRBV2; TRBD1 agrees at 10 bases. The CDR3 runs 14 residues. The J segment lost 6 bases and the V segment lost 6 bases, leaving 5 bases of the junction unmatched. The germline CDR1 and CDR2 sequences are SNHLY and FYNNEI. CDR3 DNA sequence: TGTGCCAGCAGCGGGACAGGGGATGCCAATGAGCAGTTCTTC. It codes for CASSGTGDANEQFF.

This rearrangement joins TRBV20-1 to TRBJ2-6; 9 bases fit TRBD2. The CDR3 covers 18 residues. The germline CDR1 and CDR2 sequences are DFQATT and SNEGSKA (reference sequence). The J segment lost 0 bases and the V segment lost 2 bases, leaving 8 bases of the junction unmatched. The CDR3 DNA is TGCAGTGCTAGACGGGCGGGTAGCGGGGGCTCTGGGGCCAACGTCCTGACTTTC. This translates into CSARRAGSGGSGANVLTF.

CDR3 DNA: TGTGCCATCCAAAACCCCTACTCCTACGAGCAGTACTTC. Its translation: CAIQNPYSYEQYF. The gene calls are TRBV25-1 and TRBJ2-7; no definite D call. V was clipped by 10 bases and J by 0 bases, with 13 bases between them. Per the germline V gene, CDR1 is MGHDK and CDR2 is SYGVNS. This CDR3 has 13 residues.

This clonotype was seen only a few times. V is TRBV5-1 and J is TRBJ2-5, with D unresolved. Trimming stripped 0 bases from V and 8 bases from J, with 17 bases between. Germline V gene data show CDR1 as SGHRS and CDR2 as YFSETQ. The CDR3 has 15 amino acids. CDR3 in amino acids: CASSLVADNLFTQYF. CDR3 nucleotide sequence: TGCGCCAGCAGCTTGGTTGCGGATAACTTATTTACCCAGTACTTC.

This clonotype has a handful of counts. The chain uses TRBV27 and TRBJ2-3; no firm D call. Germline V gene data show CDR1 as MNHEY and CDR2 as SMNVEV (reference sequence). The CDR3 covers 16 residues. V dropped 2 bases and J dropped 3 bases, with 15 bases sitting between them. The CDR3 loop is CASSLLWSEATDTQYF. CDR3 DNA sequence: TGTGCCAGCAGTTTACTGTGGAGCGAAGCAACAGATACGCAGTATTTT.

The V call is TRBV28, the J call TRBJ2-2; 8 bases map to TRBD1. The CDR3 totals 14 residues. V lost 6 bases and J lost 5; bases outside the gene matches: 5. Germline values: CDR1 MDHEN, CDR2 SYDVKM. The CDR3 DNA reads as TGTGCCAGCAGGACAGGGGTGGGGACCGGGGAGCTGTTTTTT. This sequence encodes CASRTGVGTGELFF.

The sample holds a few counts of this clonotype. This chain links TRBV27 with TRBJ2-1; TRBD1 matches at 11 bases. V dropped 2 bases and J dropped 5; count of bases not matched to a gene: 5. Germline V gene lookup returns CDR1 MNHEY and CDR2 SMNVEV (reference sequence). This CDR3 is 16 amino acids long. CDR3 in DNA: TGTGCCAGCAGTTTACTCGGGACAGGGGGGGACAATGAGCAGTTCTTC. As protein: CASSLLGTGGDNEQFF.

In its sample, this clonotype was seen many times. The V and J genes are TRBV15 and TRBJ2-7, with TRBD1 matching over 7 bases. CDR1 and CDR2 (germline): LNHNV, YYDKDF (reference sequence). The V and J ends lost 2 bases and 2 bases, in that order; junction bases with no gene match: 6. This CDR3 comprises 15 residues. CDR3 sequence (DNA): TGTGCCACCAGCAGAAGACAGGGAACTACCTACGAGCAGTACTTC. Protein sequence: CATSRRQGTTYEQYF.

This clonotype was observed a few times. The gene calls are TRBV4-1 and TRBJ2-1, with D possibly TRBD2 on 6 matching bases. V was pared by 0 bases and J by 6 bases, with 12 bases between. Looked up from germline, CDR1 is MGHRA and CDR2 is YSYEKL. The CDR3 loop spans 15 amino acids. The CDR3 DNA reads TGCGCCAGCAGCCAAGAACCGGGAGTCGGCAATGAGCAGTTCTTC. This encodes CASSQEPGVGNEQFF.

In this sample, this clonotype turned up a few times. The rearrangement joins TRBV15 to TRBJ1-5, with a tentative D call TRBD1 (6 bases). V was shortened by 1 base and J by 3 bases, with 10 bases between the two germline ends. Germline CDR1 reads LNHNV; CDR2 reads YYDKDF (reference sequence). The CDR3 is 15 residues long. The CDR3 is CATSRADRFNQPQHF. The CDR3 DNA follows: TGTGCCACCAGCAGAGCCGACAGGTTCAATCAGCCCCAGCATTTT.

Comments on this clonotype: The junction differs from germline at one of its ends, possibly a read error. The chain combines TRBV27 with TRBJ2-4; D unclear. The end of the DNA aligns better with TRBJ2-7, so the J call may be wrong. Germline assignment: CDR1 MNHEY and CDR2 SMNVEV (reference sequence). The CDR3 sequence is 15 residues long. The CDR3 DNA follows: TGTGCCGGCAGATCTCTCCCCAGTCGTGCCTACGAGCAGTACTTC. Its translation: CAGRSLPSRAYEQYF.

In its sample, this clonotype was seen a few times. The chain has TRBV29-1 and TRBJ1-1; D call uncertain. The germline gives CDR1 SQVTM, CDR2 ANQGSEA. This CDR3 comprises 12 residues. Deletions cut 4 bases from V and 0 bases from J, with 6 bases between. Written as DNA, the CDR3 is TGCAGCGTTGGGGAAATGAACACTGAAGCTTTCTTT. It yields the protein CSVGEMNTEAFF.

DNA of the CDR3: TGTGCCAGCAGTTTAGGGAGTGGCGGGGGCAGCAGCACCGGGGAGCTGTTTTTT. It translates to CASSLGSGGGSSTGELFF. V and J are TRBV12-3 or TRBV12-4 and TRBJ2-2; D possibly corresponds to TRBD2 (7 bases). V was pared by 1 base and J by 4 bases, with 19 bases between. The CDR3 extends over 18 amino acids.

The V call is TRBV5-5, the J call TRBJ2-7; D gene uncertain. Germline CDR1 and CDR2: SGHKS and YYEKEE (reference sequence). V was shortened by 5 bases and J by 0 bases, with 12 bases between the two germline ends. CDR3 length equals 14 residues. In nucleotides, the CDR3 is TGTGCCAGCAGTTTTTCGGATTTCTCCTACGAGCAGTACTTC. It is translated as CASSFSDFSYEQYF.

This chain connects TRBV4-1 to TRBJ1-1; no definite D call. V lost 1 base to trimming and J lost 4 bases, with 10 bases between them. The germline CDR1 and CDR2 sequences are MGHRA and YSYEKL. The CDR3 has 14 amino acids. The CDR3 sequence is CASSQVGKSTEAFF. DNA for the CDR3: TGCGCCAGCAGCCAAGTTGGGAAGAGCACTGAAGCTTTCTTT.

This clonotype was observed once. The gene calls are TRBV27 and TRBJ2-1; TRBD2 agrees at 11 bases. Germline V lookup: CDR1 MNHEY, CDR2 SMNVEV (reference sequence). The CDR3 loop spans 15 amino acids. The trim removed 8 bases at V and 5 bases at J, leaving 8 bases unmatched. The CDR3 spells CASGHTSGGNNEQFF. The CDR3 DNA is TGTGCCAGCGGCCACACTAGCGGGGGTAACAATGAGCAGTTCTTC.

The V and J genes are TRBV20-1 and TRBJ2-1, with D perhaps assigned TRBD1 or TRBD2 (5 bases each). CDR1 is DFQATT, CDR2 SNEGSKA, per germline (reference sequence). V gave up 5 bases and J gave up 5 bases, with 16 bases separating them. There are 14 residues in the CDR3. CDR3 DNA: TGCAGTGCTCCTAACGGGGCTTTCAACAATGAGCAGTTCTTC. This encodes CSAPNGAFNNEQFF.